Reported below is one T cell receptor (beta chain). Its target antigen remains unknown. Base qualities were left out, and no much larger clone turns up one base away. The immunoSEQ Assay, a bias-controlled multiplex PCR, was used to amplify TCRbeta CDR3 regions from genomic DNA. The original methods were these. Nucleated cell counts per sample were estimated from amplification of reference gene primers within the assay. To quantify the absolute abundance of each unique TCRbeta CDR3 rearrangement, sequence reads were collapsed and filtered. For each sample, productive Simpson clonality was calculated by taking the square root of Simpson's diversity index across productive rearrangements. This is the immuneACCESS table as TCRdb keeps it, with only in-frame sequences that have V and J called. A part of the clones is gone; compared with another copy, unresolved V genes explain less than half, and the rest is unexplained. V, J and clone size are taken as reported in that table, and D and trimming were inferred from the DNA itself. This sample is represented by just under 90,000 clones; 90% of them were singletons. 1.5% to 2% of the sample is held by the ten biggest clonotypes.

This entry is derived from a study of blood T cell repertoires in COVID-19 (dated by TCRdb to about 2020). About the study as a whole: Collaborator samples came from the United States, Italy and Spain and covered acute and convalescent phases of COVID-19. Samples came from the ongoing ImmuneRACE study (first 160 participants) plus 1,254 subjects from 6 global collaborators. The sample metadata nearly always contained a de-identified subject ID, COVID-19 status, age in years and sex. Where available, HLA class I and class II types were obtained from metadata supplied by the sample provider rather than from assay-based typing. The repertoires were released in a freely available public database intended as a resource for research on the immune response to SARS-CoV-2. The dataset comprised deeply sampled blood TCRbeta repertoires from subjects exposed to, actively infected with, or recovered from COVID-19. The material from the prospective study consisted of cDNA or gDNA derived from T cells, B-cell-depleted T cells, or PBMCs.

Reading the germline V gene gives CDR1 SNHLY and CDR2 FYNNEI. The trim is 5 bases for V and 10 bases for J, with a gap of 6 bases between the germline ends. Counted from cysteine to phenylalanine, this CDR3 has 11 amino acids. Only CDR3 DNA remains: 33 bases, in frame from the first base. Collaborating institutions collected whole blood in K2EDTA tubes following their own protocols. For TCRbeta analysis, collaborator samples were shipped as frozen whole blood, as isolated PBMCs, or as DNA extracted from either sample type. Summary of the overall study and its limitations: The amount of clinical and demographic metadata varied by source and participant and was provided uncurated.

The chain is assembled from TRBV2 and TRBJ1-6; the D segment could be TRBD1, given 5 matching bases. This receptor was identified in a man aged 55 to 70 with acute or convalescent COVID-19. The sequencing input was peripheral blood. At the DNA level, the sequence is TGTGCCAGCAGTCAGGGATCACCCCTCCACTTT. The encoded protein is CASSQGSPLHF.